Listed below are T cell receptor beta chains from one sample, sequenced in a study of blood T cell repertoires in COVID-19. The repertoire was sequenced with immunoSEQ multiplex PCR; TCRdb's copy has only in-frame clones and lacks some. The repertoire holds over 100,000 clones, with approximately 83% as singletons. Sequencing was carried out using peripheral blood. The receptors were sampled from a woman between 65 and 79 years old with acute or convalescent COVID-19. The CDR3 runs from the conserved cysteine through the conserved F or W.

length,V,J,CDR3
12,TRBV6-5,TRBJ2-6,CASTSGANVLTF
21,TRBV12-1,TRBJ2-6,CASSFAFFGRGFTSGANVLTF
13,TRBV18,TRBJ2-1,CASSPEQGNEQFF
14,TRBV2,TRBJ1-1,CASSVQGLSTEAFF
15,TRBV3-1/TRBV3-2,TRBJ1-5,CASSQDPMTGQPQHF
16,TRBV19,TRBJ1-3,CATLSRQGNSGNTIYF
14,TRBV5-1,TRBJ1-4,CASSPRSRNEKLFF
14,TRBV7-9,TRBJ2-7,CASSLMGIQGEQYF
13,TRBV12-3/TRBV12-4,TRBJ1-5,CASSLTLNQPQHF
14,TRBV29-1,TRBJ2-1,CSVDVTSGISEQFF
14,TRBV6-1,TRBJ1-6,CASSEADRPGPLHF
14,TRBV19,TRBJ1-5,CASSITTGNQPQHF
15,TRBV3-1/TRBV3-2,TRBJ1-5,CASSQNPGGNQPQHF
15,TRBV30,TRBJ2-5,CAWTSGEGDQETQYF
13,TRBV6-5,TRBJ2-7,CASANGQGYEQYF
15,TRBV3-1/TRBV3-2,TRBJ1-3,CASSRGQGRGNTIYF
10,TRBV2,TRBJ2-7,CASSNREQYF
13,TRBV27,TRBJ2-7,CATWGQDSYEQYF
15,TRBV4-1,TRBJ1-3,CASSQDPRSGNTIYF
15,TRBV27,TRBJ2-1,CASSSSMSSYNEQFF
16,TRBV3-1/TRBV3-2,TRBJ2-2,CASSQGAVSFTGELFF
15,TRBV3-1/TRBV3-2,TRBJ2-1,CASSQGLAGRNEQFF
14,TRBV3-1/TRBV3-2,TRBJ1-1,CASSQGGQGTEAFF
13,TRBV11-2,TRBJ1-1,CASSPHMNTEAFF
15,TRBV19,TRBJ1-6,CASSPGAEDNSPLHF
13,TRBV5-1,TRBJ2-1,CASSLEIAGGPFF
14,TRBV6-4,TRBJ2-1,CASSEQGQGVEQFF
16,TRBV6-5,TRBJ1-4,CASSSIWTGSLEKLFF
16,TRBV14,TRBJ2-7,CASSQEGSLSSYEQYF
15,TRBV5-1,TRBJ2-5,CASSVYRGAQETQYF
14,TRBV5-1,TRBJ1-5,CASSLGREGQPQHF
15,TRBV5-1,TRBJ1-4,CASSLVGLTGEKLFF
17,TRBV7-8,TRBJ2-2,CASSLSGPLWGTGELFF
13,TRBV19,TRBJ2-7,CASSINRADEQYF
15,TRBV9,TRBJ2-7,CASSVGAGGPHEQYF
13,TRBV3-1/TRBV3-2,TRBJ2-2,CASSHLRSGELFF
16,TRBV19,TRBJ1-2,CASSIGRDSRMSGYTF
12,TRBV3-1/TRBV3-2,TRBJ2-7,CASSKQLYEQYF
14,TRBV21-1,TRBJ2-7,CARPPSGGAYEQYF